These T cell receptor beta chains were read from a single sample in a study of blood T cell repertoires in COVID-19. Profiled with immunoSEQ multiplex PCR; TCRdb holds only in-frame clones, not every one. Here the sample spans over 60,000 clones, approximately 77% being singletons. Sequenced sample: peripheral blood. Receptor source: a human donor in a cohort sampled during active COVID-19. The CDR3 runs from the conserved cysteine through the conserved F or W. The D gene is left open where the match is weak. Clone size is given for some rows only: seen once, a few or many times, or a class if the clone is expanded.

j_call,d_call,clone_size,v_call,cdr3_aa,cdr3_nt
TRBJ1-6,TRBD1,.,TRBV28,CASSSLGVGTENSPLHF,TGTGCCAGCAGTTCTTTGGGGGTCGGGACAGAAAATTCACCCCTCCACTTT
TRBJ2-7,.,.,TRBV5-5,CASSPRQSREQYF,TGTGCCAGCAGCCCGCGACAGTCCCGAGAGCAGTACTTC
TRBJ2-3,TRBD2,.,TRBV7-2,CASSPTGGGATDTQYF,TGTGCCAGCAGCCCAACGGGCGGGGGGGCTACAGATACGCAGTATTTT
TRBJ2-7,.,.,TRBV15,CATSRRQDKAYEQYF,TGTGCCACCAGCAGGAGACAGGACAAGGCCTACGAGCAGTACTTC
TRBJ2-2,.,.,TRBV24-1,CATSDSGVLYTGELFF,TGTGCCACCAGTGACTCAGGGGTTCTGTACACCGGGGAGCTGTTTTTT
TRBJ2-6,.,.,TRBV7-2,CASSRGTASGANVLTF,TGTGCCAGCAGCCGCGGGACAGCCTCTGGGGCCAACGTCCTGACTTTC
TRBJ2-2,.,.,TRBV19,CASRLTGELFF,TGTGCCAGTAGACTAACCGGGGAGCTGTTTTTT
TRBJ1-1,.,.,TRBV5-1,CASSSYRGGNTEAFF,TGCGCCAGCAGCTCCTACCGCGGGGGGAACACTGAAGCTTTCTTT
TRBJ2-5,.,.,TRBV19,CASSISREETQYF,TGTGCCAGTAGTATATCCAGGGAAGAGACCCAGTACTTC
TRBJ1-4,.,.,TRBV7-2,CASSNGQSYNEKLFF,TGTGCCAGCAGCAACGGACAGAGTTATAATGAAAAACTGTTTTTT
TRBJ2-1,TRBD2,.,TRBV7-2,CASSHSGTSVWNEQFF,TGTGCCAGCAGCCATTCGGGGACTAGTGTTTGGAATGAGCAGTTCTTC
TRBJ2-7,.,once,TRBV5-1,CASSLATGYEQYF,TGCGCCAGCAGCTTGGCTACGGGGTACGAGCAGTACTTC
TRBJ1-1,.,.,TRBV20-1,CSASRSMNTEAFF,TGCAGTGCTAGTCGGAGCATGAACACTGAAGCTTTCTTT
TRBJ1-2,TRBD1,.,TRBV7-6,CASSLGQGVHGYTF,TGTGCCAGCAGCTTGGGACAGGGGGTGCATGGCTACACCTTC
TRBJ1-2,.,once,TRBV6-1,CASSEGRFYGYTF,TGTGCCAGCAGTGAAGGCAGGTTCTATGGCTACACCTTC
TRBJ1-1,TRBD1,.,TRBV11-2,CASSRDRGGTEAFF,TGTGCCAGCAGCCGCGACAGGGGGGGCACTGAAGCTTTCTTT
TRBJ2-7,TRBD1,.,TRBV2,CASSETGVGDEQYF,TGTGCCAGCAGTGAGACAGGGGTTGGCGACGAGCAGTACTTC
TRBJ1-4,.,.,TRBV19,CASMPSGLTNEKLFF,TGTGCCAGCATGCCATCAGGGTTGACTAATGAAAAACTGTTTTTT
TRBJ1-2,TRBD1,.,TRBV19,CASTCGTGGACYGYTF,TGTGCCAGTACCTGTGGGACAGGGGGCGCGTGCTATGGCTACACCTTC
TRBJ1-5,.,.,TRBV7-9,CASSLGGGSNQPQHF,TGTGCCAGCAGCTTAGGGGGGGGGAGCAATCAGCCCCAGCATTTT
TRBJ1-6,.,.,TRBV6-5,CASRTTGTPLHF,TGTGCCAGCAGAACGACAGGAACACCCCTCCACTTT
TRBJ2-5,TRBD2,.,TRBV10-3,CAISGGETQYF,TGTGCCATCAGCGGGGGGGAGACCCAGTACTTC
TRBJ2-1,TRBD2,.,TRBV27,CASSLGRGVGEQFF,TGTGCCAGCAGTTTGGGGCGGGGGGTTGGTGAGCAGTTCTTC
TRBJ2-2,TRBD2,once,TRBV28,CATVRGGNTGELFF,TGTGCCACCGTGCGGGGGGGGAACACCGGGGAGCTGTTTTTT
TRBJ2-1,.,.,TRBV4-1,CASSQVTESYNEQFF,TGCGCCAGCAGCCAAGTTACAGAATCCTACAATGAGCAGTTCTTC
TRBJ2-3,TRBD1,.,TRBV14,CASSATPGQGPDTQYF,TGTGCCAGCAGCGCAACCCCGGGACAGGGTCCAGATACGCAGTATTTT
TRBJ1-4,.,.,TRBV6-5,CASSSRRTTNEKLFF,TGTGCCAGCAGCTCCCGGAGAACAACTAATGAAAAACTGTTTTTT
TRBJ1-2,TRBD1,once,TRBV19,CASSPSPGGAGYGYTF,TGTGCCAGTAGCCCTAGTCCAGGGGGCGCGGGCTATGGCTACACCTTC
TRBJ2-7,TRBD1,.,TRBV15,CATSRESGGFYEQYF,TGTGCCACCAGCAGAGAATCAGGGGGCTTCTACGAGCAGTACTTC
TRBJ2-3,.,.,TRBV6-4,CASSDSNGDTQYF,TGTGCCAGCAGTGACTCGAACGGGGATACGCAGTATTTT
TRBJ2-7,.,.,TRBV7-2,CASSLAAGAPEQYF,TGTGCCAGCAGCTTAGCGGCGGGGGCTCCCGAGCAGTACTTC
TRBJ2-5,.,.,TRBV18,CASSPRGAAPQETQYF,TGTGCCAGCTCACCACGCGGGGCCGCTCCGCAAGAGACCCAGTACTTC
TRBJ1-1,TRBD1,.,TRBV11-2,CASSARQGRAFF,TGTGCCAGCAGCGCCAGACAGGGTCGAGCTTTCTTT
TRBJ1-2,TRBD1,.,TRBV15,CATSRETGTANYGYTF,TGTGCCACCAGCAGAGAGACCGGGACAGCCAACTATGGCTACACCTTC
TRBJ1-1,.,.,TRBV5-1,CASSFSRGTEAFF,TGCGCCAGCAGCTTCTCCAGGGGCACTGAAGCTTTCTTT
TRBJ1-2,.,.,TRBV7-2,CASSLDAQGIGGYTF,TGTGCCAGCAGCTTAGACGCGCAGGGGATCGGGGGCTACACCTTC
TRBJ2-5,TRBD2,.,TRBV3-1/TRBV3-2,CASMREVVETQYF,TGTGCCAGCATGCGGGAGGTGGTGGAGACCCAGTACTTC
TRBJ2-7,.,few,TRBV18,CASSPRRGSYEQYF,TGTGCCAGCTCACCGCGCAGGGGTTCCTACGAGCAGTACTTC
TRBJ2-1,TRBD2,.,TRBV12-5,CASAPRRGGYNEQFF,TGTGCTAGTGCCCCGCGGCGGGGGGGGTACAATGAGCAGTTCTTC
TRBJ2-2,.,.,TRBV15,CATSSGRVNTGELFF,TGTGCCACCAGCAGTGGTCGGGTGAACACCGGGGAGCTGTTTTTT
TRBJ2-3,TRBD1,.,TRBV29-1,CSVDDRGTQNTQYF,TGCAGCGTCGACGACAGGGGTACACAAAATACGCAGTATTTT
TRBJ2-2,.,.,TRBV24-1,CATSDLSRAAGELFF,TGTGCCACCAGTGATTTAAGCAGGGCGGCCGGGGAGCTGTTTTTT
TRBJ2-7,.,.,TRBV11-2,CASSLRRGYEQYF,TGTGCCAGCAGCTTACGTCGAGGATACGAGCAGTACTTC
TRBJ2-7,TRBD2,.,TRBV6-5,CASSRLASRSYEQYF,TGTGCCAGCAGCCGACTAGCGAGTAGGAGCTACGAGCAGTACTTC
TRBJ2-2,TRBD1,.,TRBV19,CATRGTGVTGELFF,TGTGCCACCCGTGGGACAGGGGTCACCGGGGAGCTGTTTTTT
TRBJ2-1,TRBD2,.,TRBV29-1,CSVDPSGGSNEQFF,TGCAGCGTTGACCCTAGCGGGGGATCCAATGAGCAGTTCTTC
TRBJ2-2,TRBD1,.,TRBV11-2,CASSSAGTGATGELFF,TGTGCCAGCAGTAGTGCAGGGACAGGGGCCACCGGGGAGCTGTTTTTT
TRBJ1-2,.,few,TRBV2,CASSGQSYGYTF,TGTGCCAGCAGCGGACAGAGCTATGGCTACACCTTC
TRBJ1-5,.,.,TRBV2,CASSTGLGDQPQHF,TGTGCCAGCAGCACAGGGCTAGGGGATCAGCCCCAGCATTTT
TRBJ1-2,TRBD1,.,TRBV5-6,CASSLLTPTGTFPNYGYTF,TGTGCCAGCAGCTTACTCACGCCGACAGGGACCTTTCCTAACTATGGCTACACCTTC
TRBJ2-2,.,.,TRBV24-1,CATRGGGDTGELFF,TGTGCCACCAGGGGAGGGGGGGACACCGGGGAGCTGTTTTTT
TRBJ1-5,.,.,TRBV6-6,CASSPPGVNQPQHF,TGTGCCAGCAGTCCCCCAGGGGTTAATCAGCCCCAGCATTTT
TRBJ2-3,.,.,TRBV5-4,CASSLEPTGSSTDTQYF,TGTGCCAGCAGCTTGGAACCCACAGGGAGTAGCACAGATACGCAGTATTTT